This paragraph reports one TCR beta chain. This sample is drawn from a study of blood T cell repertoires in COVID-19. Assay used: immunoSEQ multiplex PCR; TCRdb lists only in-frame clones, some missing. Of over 200,000 clones detected, around 80% appear once; the ten largest clones hold over 1%. A Seattle source enrolled patients during active infection and followed them longitudinally. The ends lost 0 bases at V and 6 bases at J; junction bases unmatched: 2. CDR1 is SGHAT, CDR2 FQNNGV, per germline. The CDR3 spans 14 residues. This clonotype was sampled from a woman under 40 with COVID-19, enrolled during active disease. The chain couples TRBV11-2 to TRBJ1-2; 9 nucleotides align to TRBD1. Sequencing was carried out using peripheral blood. The CDR3 DNA is TGTGCCAGCAGCTTAGAGACAGGGGGTCATGGCTACACCTTC. Translation: CASSLETGGHGYTF.